This TCR beta chain was captured in a study of technical replicates of blood from a handful of donors. Deletions cut 7 bases from V and 1 base from J, with 7 bases between. Germline loops: CDR1 MDHEN, CDR2 SYDVKM. The CDR3 has 12 amino acids. Here immunoSEQ multiplex PCR was the method, and the copy in TCRdb shows in-frame clones only, minus some. The profile shows around 90,000 clones, around 94% of them singletons. The chain has TRBV28 and TRBJ2-5; no reliable D call. The source is a human donor in good health. The sequenced sample consisted of T cells isolated from PBMCs. CDR3 region: CASTPGQETQYF. Written as DNA, the CDR3 is TGTGCCAGCACCCCGGGCCAAGAGACCCAGTACTTC.